This entry is about one TCR beta chain. Its antigen remains unidentified. The CDR3 loop spans 11 amino acids. CDR1 is SGHRS, CDR2 YFSETQ, per germline. V shed 5 bases and J shed 5 bases, with 8 bases lying between them. After isolation, RNA underwent reverse transcription to generate cDNA as the sequencing template. Generated by immunoSEQ multiplex PCR, the TCRdb table keeps only in-frame clones and is missing some. The table has about 120,000 clones, more than 30% seen once. This sample is part of a study of CD8+ T cells in alopecia areata. Overall study results and limits: Sharing of TCR sequences between patients (possibly for HLA-related reasons) was less clear than in mice. Especially in alopecia totalis/universalis, lesional scalp showed greater clonality than normal scalp did.

Material for sequencing was CD4+ T cells sorted from blood. The J gene is TRBJ2-7, the V gene TRBV5-1, with a tentative D call TRBD2 (6 bases). The sequence came from a human donor with alopecia areata. The CDR3 DNA sequence: TGCGCCAGCAGGGCGGGGAACGAGCAGTACTTC. Protein sequence: CASRAGNEQYF.